Listed below are T cell receptor beta chains from one sample, sequenced in a study of graft-versus-host responses after intestinal transplantation. Their recognized antigens are unknown. Some clones are missing from TCRdb's copy, which holds only in-frame ones; the method was immunoSEQ multiplex PCR. The data contain roughly 50,000 clones, about nine tenths of them seen just once; the ten biggest clones take up almost 2.5%. The input for sequencing was unstimulated CD4+ T cells sorted from spleen or lymph node cells, taken before transplant. The receptors derive from a human donor who was the organ donor for an intestinal transplant. Both conserved end residues are part of each CDR3.

V	length	J	CDR3
TRBV28	14	TRBJ2-7	CASSPGTQPYEQYF
TRBV18	17	TRBJ1-2	CASSPSQGASSNYGYTF
TRBV25-1	12	TRBJ1-1	CASSRFGDEAFF
TRBV28	15	TRBJ2-7	CASSSSGTGNYEQYF
TRBV5-1	14	TRBJ2-7	CASSKRDQTYEQYF
TRBV7-8	9	TRBJ2-7	CARRYEQYF
TRBV7-3	18	TRBJ2-2	CASSLIAGGPTNTGELFF
TRBV5-4	15	TRBJ2-1	CASSLAGLAGGEQFF
TRBV7-9	15	TRBJ2-2	CASSYRSANTGELFF
TRBV11-2	13	TRBJ1-2	CASSLGTGYGYTF
TRBV12-5	17	TRBJ2-7	CASGLAPSDIYTYEQYF
TRBV18	16	TRBJ1-2	CASSPQRQAPNYGYTF
TRBV21-1	15	TRBJ2-7	CASSKALDRPYEQYF
TRBV7-9	14	TRBJ2-1	CASSLGTSYNEQFF
TRBV2	12	TRBJ2-7	CASGTGGYEQYF
TRBV28	16	TRBJ1-5	CASSLGQGYSNQPQHF
TRBV4-2	14	TRBJ1-1	CASSQVTGTFEAFF
TRBV7-9	15	TRBJ1-2	CASKPSGALNYGYTF
TRBV7-9	14	TRBJ2-3	CASEYSGGLDTQYF
TRBV7-2	15	TRBJ2-1	CASSLAYRGANEQFF
TRBV7-6	13	TRBJ1-1	CASSYRENTEAFF
TRBV25-1	14	TRBJ2-7	CASSESSGAYEQYF
TRBV15	17	TRBJ1-5	CATSRDSLSQVNQPQHF
TRBV7-8	16	TRBJ2-5	CASSPRRTSAQETQYF
TRBV18	16	TRBJ2-7	CASSPPGLAGVHEQYF
TRBV27	19	TRBJ1-6	CASSSEPYRGRTYNSPLHF
TRBV30	11	TRBJ2-5	CACGGQETQYF
TRBV30	12	TRBJ1-1	CAWSGGGTEAFF
TRBV7-2	12	TRBJ2-7	CASSLYTYEQYF
TRBV6-5	15	TRBJ2-2	CASSLRQGAYGELFF
TRBV29-1	13	TRBJ2-5	CSVERRYEETQYF
TRBV28	12	TRBJ2-1	CASSSGSNEQFF
TRBV4-1	14	TRBJ2-7	CASSPRYLGVEQYF
TRBV28	15	TRBJ1-1	CASSSIRGGAAEAFF
TRBV28	13	TRBJ1-2	CASSLDSNYGYTF
TRBV6-5	14	TRBJ1-5	CASSSNRGGQPQHF
TRBV15	16	TRBJ2-5	CATSRPSGSRRETQYF
TRBV19	13	TRBJ2-2	CASRGHRTGELFF
TRBV7-2	16	TRBJ2-1	CASSLSRDRGNNEQFF
TRBV5-5	15	TRBJ2-3	CASSPPGLVPDTQYF
TRBV13	15	TRBJ2-1	CASSQGGRALDEQFF
TRBV7-6	21	TRBJ2-1	CASSLAVPSAGGRREYWEQFF
TRBV21-1	21	TRBJ2-3	CASTITPRDSGVLGSTDTQYF
TRBV2	15	TRBJ1-5	CASSGDRGSNQPQHF
TRBV19	19	TRBJ2-1	CASSMKGLAGVGSYNEQFF
TRBV5-1	12	TRBJ2-7	CASSLGHYEQYF
TRBV30	15	TRBJ2-4	CAWSPQGSPKNIQYF
TRBV7-6	16	TRBJ2-6	CASSTNPVSGANVLTF
TRBV5-1	15	TRBJ2-7	CASSLGAGTSYEQYF
TRBV19	8	TRBJ2-3	CASRAQYF
TRBV27	15	TRBJ1-6	CASNPGQYYNSPLHF
TRBV9	16	TRBJ2-5	CASSHRTLTGRETQYF
TRBV19	11	TRBJ2-1	CASARGNEQFF
TRBV5-1	16	TRBJ2-2	CASSLLSGTNTGELFF